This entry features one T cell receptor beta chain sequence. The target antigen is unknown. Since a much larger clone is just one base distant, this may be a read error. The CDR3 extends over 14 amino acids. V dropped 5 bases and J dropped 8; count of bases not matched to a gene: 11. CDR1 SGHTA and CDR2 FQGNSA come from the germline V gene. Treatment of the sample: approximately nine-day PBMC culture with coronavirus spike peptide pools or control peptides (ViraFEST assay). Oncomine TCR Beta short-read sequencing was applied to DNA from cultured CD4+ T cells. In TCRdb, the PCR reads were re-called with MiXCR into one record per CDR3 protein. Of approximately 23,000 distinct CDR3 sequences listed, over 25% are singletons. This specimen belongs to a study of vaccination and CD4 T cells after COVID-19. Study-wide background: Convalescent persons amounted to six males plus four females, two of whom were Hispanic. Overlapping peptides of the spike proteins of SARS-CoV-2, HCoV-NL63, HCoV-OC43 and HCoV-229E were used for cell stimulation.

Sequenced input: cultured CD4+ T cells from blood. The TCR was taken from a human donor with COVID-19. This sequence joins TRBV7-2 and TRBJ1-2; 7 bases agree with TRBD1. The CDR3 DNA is TGTGCCAGCAGCCCACAGGGGCCTACTGCGGGCTACACCTTC. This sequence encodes CASSPQGPTAGYTF.